These 32 T cell receptor beta chains share one sample of origin, sequenced in a study of blood T cell repertoires in COVID-19. Assay used: immunoSEQ multiplex PCR; TCRdb lists only in-frame clones, some missing. Of a few hundred thousand clones detected, approximately 88% appear once; the ten largest clones hold about 9.4%. Sequencing was performed on peripheral blood. Source of these receptors: a woman between 65 and 79 years old with COVID-19, enrolled during active disease.

The rearrangement links TRBV6-5 to TRBJ1-5; 9 bases line up with TRBD1. The CDR3 spans 13 residues. V shed 8 bases, J shed 7 bases, and the junction held 6 bases outside the gene matches. Per the germline V gene, CDR1 is MNHEY and CDR2 is SVGAGI. Written as DNA, the CDR3 is TGTGCCAGCGTAACAGGGGGCGTGCAGCCCCAGCATTTT. Its translation is CASVTGGVQPQHF.

The chain combines TRBV7-2 with TRBJ1-1; tentative D call: TRBD1 (5 bases). V shed 2 bases and J shed 12 bases, with 10 bases lying between them. Germline CDR1 is SGHTA and CDR2 is FQGNSA. The CDR3 totals 11 residues. Here the CDR3 reads CASSLSRAPFF. CDR3 nucleotide sequence: TGTGCCAGCAGCTTATCCAGGGCCCCTTTCTTT. Looking up the rest from reference TRBV7-2 and TRBJ1-1 gives the full variable domain: GAGVSQSPSNKVTEKGKDVELRCDPISGHTALYWYRQSLGQGLEFLIYFQGNSAPDKSGLPSDRFSAERTGGSVSTLTIQRTQQEDSAVYLCASSLSRAPFFGQGTRLTVV.

The chain couples TRBV28 to TRBJ2-7, with D unresolved. Trimming pared 5 bases from V and 4 bases from J, leaving 12 bases between. From germline, CDR1 is MDHEN and CDR2 SYDVKM. The length of the CDR3 is 13 residues. CDR3 amino acids: CASSRGSGYEQYF. CDR3 DNA sequence: TGTGCCAGCAGTCGTGGTAGTGGTTACGAGCAGTACTTC.

The sample holds one count of this clone. The rearrangement links TRBV6-1 to TRBJ1-2; possibly TRBD1 for D (5 bases). This CDR3 comprises 14 residues. V was clipped by 2 bases and J by 2 bases, with 9 bases between them. Germline V gene data show CDR1 as MNHNS and CDR2 as SASEGT. The CDR3 DNA sequence: TGTGCCAGCAGTGAAAACAGGAAGAACTATGGCTACACCTTC. Translating gives CASSENRKNYGYTF.

This chain links TRBV5-8 with TRBJ1-5; D possibly corresponds to TRBD1 (5 bases). The CDR3 contains 15 residues. V shed 1 base and J shed 4 bases, with 12 bases lying between them. Germline V gene lookup returns CDR1 SGHTS and CDR2 YDEGEE. Written as DNA, the CDR3 is TGTGCCAGCAGCTTGCTCAGACAGATGAATCAGCCCCAGCATTTT. Translation gives CASSLLRQMNQPQHF.

V is TRBV2 and J is TRBJ2-5; TRBD2 agrees at 9 bases. Germline loops: CDR1 SNHLY, CDR2 FYNNEI. The length of the CDR3 is 13 residues. V was clipped by 9 bases and J by 1 base; unmatched bases: 3. CDR3 in DNA: TGTGCCAGGGGGACTAGCAGCCAAGAGACCCAGTACTTC. Its translation is CARGTSSQETQYF.

J is TRBJ2-2 and V is TRBV27, with D perhaps matching TRBD2 (7 bases). Germline V gene data show CDR1 as MNHEY and CDR2 as SMNVEV (reference sequence). CDR3 length equals 15 residues. Trimming shortened V by 6 bases and J by 2 bases, and 13 bases separated the two germline ends. In nucleotides, the CDR3 is TGTGCCAGCAGAACGCGGGGGCTCAACACCGGGGAGCTGTTTTTT. It codes for CASRTRGLNTGELFF.

The chain recombines TRBV19 with TRBJ2-1, with a tentative D call TRBD1 (6 bases). This CDR3 is built from 14 residues. Trimming removed 4 bases from V and 4 bases from J, with 11 bases in between. In germline, CDR1 is LNHDA, CDR2 SQIVND (reference sequence). CDR3 sequence: CASSSQGSYNEQFF. The CDR3 region has the DNA TGTGCCAGTAGTAGCCAGGGGTCATACAATGAGCAGTTCTTC.

This clone was counted at least ten times. The V call is TRBV15, the J call TRBJ2-1, with D unresolved. V was shortened by 0 bases and J by 3 bases, with 9 bases between the two germline ends. This CDR3 spans 15 amino acids. Germline CDR1 is LNHNV and CDR2 is YYDKDF (reference sequence). The CDR3, as DNA: TGTGCCACCAGCAGAGACGCTAGTCACTACAATGAGCAGTTCTTC. Translation gives CATSRDASHYNEQFF.

V is TRBV5-1 and J is TRBJ2-3; 10 bases map to TRBD1. The CDR3 covers 16 residues. CDR1 SGHRS and CDR2 YFSETQ come from the germline V gene. With 0 bases clipped from V and 5 bases from J, the junction kept 6 bases outside the gene matches. The CDR3 bases are TGCGCCAGCAGCTTGGCCCGGGACAGGGGAATAGATACGCAGTATTTT. It codes for CASSLARDRGIDTQYF.

This chain connects TRBV5-1 to TRBJ1-2; D possibly corresponds to TRBD1 (6 bases). Germline values: CDR1 SGHRS, CDR2 YFSETQ. Trimming removed 4 bases at V and 4 bases at J, with 11 bases between. The CDR3 covers 13 residues. CDR3 sequence reads: CASSELQGYGYTF. The CDR3, as DNA: TGCGCCAGCAGCGAGCTACAGGGCTATGGCTACACCTTC.

This chain uses TRBV6-5 with TRBJ1-2; D gene ambiguous. In germline, CDR1 is MNHEY, CDR2 SVGAGI. V was cut by 7 bases and J by 10 bases, with 25 bases left in between. CDR3 length: 15 amino acids. Here the CDR3 reads CASIPRSGDSVDYTF. CDR3 nucleotides: TGTGCCAGCATTCCCCGGTCGGGAGACTCAGTGGACTACACCTTC.

In regard to this clone: The junction departs from germline at one end; a sequencing error may be responsible. The rearrangement links TRBV7-9 to TRBJ1-2; TRBD1 aligns across 8 bases. The V gene's germline CDR1 is SEHNR and CDR2 FQNEAQ (reference sequence). This CDR3 has 15 residues. Here the CDR3 reads CASSLGADRESGYTF. CDR3 in DNA: TGTGCCAGCAGTTTAGGGGCGGACAGGGAAAGTGGCTACACCTTC.

The rearrangement joins TRBV2 to TRBJ2-6; a possible D gene is TRBD1 (5 bases). CDR1 is SNHLY, CDR2 FYNNEI, per germline. V was cut by 4 bases and J by 4 bases, with 14 bases left in between. CDR3 length: 16 residues. DNA for the CDR3: TGTGCCAGCAGTGCCTGGCAGGGCAGCGGGGCCAACGTCCTGACTTTC. This encodes CASSAWQGSGANVLTF. Full variable domain (remainder filled in from reference TRBV2 and TRBJ2-6): EPEVTQTPSHQVTQMGQEVILRCVPISNHLYFYWYRQILGQKVEFLVSFYNNEISEKSEIFDDQFSVERPDGSNFTLKIRSTKLEDSAMYFCASSAWQGSGANVLTFGAGSRLTVL.

This rearrangement joins TRBV30 to TRBJ2-1; 7 bases line up with TRBD2. Germline CDR1 reads GTSNPN; CDR2 reads SVGIG (reference sequence). The CDR3 length is 11 residues. V was clipped by 1 base and J by 13 bases; unmatched bases: 4. The CDR3 sequence: CAWSAGGRQFF. The CDR3 DNA is TGTGCCTGGAGTGCAGGCGGGAGACAGTTCTTC.

This chain links TRBV18 with TRBJ2-7, with 8 bases matching TRBD1. The length of the CDR3 is 15 residues. CDR1 and CDR2 (germline): KGHSH, LQKENI. Germline trimming cut 1 base from V and 0 bases from J; bases unmatched to any gene: 2. CDR3 DNA: TGTGCCAGCTCACCACGTACAGGGGGCTCCTACGAGCAGTACTTC. Its translation is CASSPRTGGSYEQYF.

The chain couples TRBV11-2 to TRBJ2-5, with D perhaps TRBD1 (5 bases). Germline V CDR1 and CDR2: SGHAT, FQNNGV. The V end was cut by 5 bases, the J end by 5 bases, with 9 bases between. The CDR3 consists of 12 residues. The CDR3 DNA sequence: TGTGCCAGCAGCCTACAGGCGGAGACCCAGTACTTC. It yields the protein CASSLQAETQYF.

The chain links TRBV19 to TRBJ1-2; D gene uncertain. Germline V gene sequence: CDR1 LNHDA, CDR2 SQIVND (reference sequence). Trimming took off 5 bases at V and 4 bases at J, with 20 bases between the two ends. The CDR3 runs to 16 residues. The CDR3 loop is CASSPPGRPLPYGYTF. CDR3 DNA sequence: TGTGCCAGTAGTCCCCCCGGCAGGCCGCTTCCCTATGGCTACACCTTC. The whole variable domain, remainder taken from reference TRBV19 and TRBJ1-2, is DGGITQSPKYLFRKEGQNVTLSCEQNLNHDAMYWYRQDPGQGLRLIYYSQIVNDFQKGDIAEGYSVSREKKESFPLTVTSAQKNPTAFYLCASSPPGRPLPYGYTFGSGTRLTVV.

This rearrangement joins TRBV28 to TRBJ2-7, with no clear D. Trimming took off 8 bases at V and 4 bases at J, with 9 bases between the two ends. CDR1 is MDHEN, CDR2 SYDVKM, per germline. The CDR3 has 11 residues. CDR3 in DNA: TGTGCCAGCCTACGTTCGTACGAGCAGTACTTC. This codes for CASLRSYEQYF.

CDR3: CASSFGSLAPTGELFF. The CDR3 DNA reads TGTGCCAGCAGCTTTGGTAGCCTTGCTCCCACCGGGGAGCTGTTTTTT. V usage is TRBV5-6 and J usage is TRBJ2-2; D unresolved. Germline V CDR1 and CDR2: SGHDT, YYEEEE. The CDR3 is 16 residues long. Trimming took off 2 bases at V and 4 bases at J, with 15 bases between the two ends.

This chain uses TRBV5-1 with TRBJ2-4; TRBD1 matches 8 bases. This CDR3 has 17 amino acids. The V and J ends lost 4 bases and 6 bases, in that order; junction bases with no gene match: 15. Germline assignment: CDR1 SGHRS and CDR2 YFSETQ. The CDR3 region has the DNA TGCGCCAGCAGCGCCCGGACAGGGATTGATCGGTTAAACATTCAGTACTTC. This encodes CASSARTGIDRLNIQYF. Together with reference TRBV5-1 and TRBJ2-4, the CDR3 gives the full variable domain: KAGVTQTPRYLIKTRGQQVTLSCSPISGHRSVSWYQQTPGQGLQFLFEYFSETQRNKGNFPGRFSGRQFSNSRSEMNVSTLELGDSALYLCASSARTGIDRLNIQYFGAGTRLSVL.

The gene calls are TRBV14 and TRBJ1-6; 8 positions agree with TRBD1. J lost 8 bases, V lost 0 bases, and 3 bases had no gene match. CDR1 is SGHDN, CDR2 FVKESK, per germline. The CDR3 loop spans 15 amino acids. The CDR3 sequence is CASSQDLQGDSPLHF. For the CDR3, the DNA is TGTGCCAGCAGCCAAGATCTACAGGGGGATTCACCCCTCCACTTT. The full variable domain, in which reference TRBV14 and TRBJ1-6 provide the parts outside the CDR3, is EAGVTQFPSHSVIEKGQTVTLRCDPISGHDNLYWYRRVMGKEIKFLLHFVKESKQDESGMPNNRFLAERTGGTYSTLKVQPAELEDSGVYFCASSQDLQGDSPLHFGNGTRLTVT.

This chain connects TRBV3-1 (or the pseudogene TRBV3-2) to TRBJ1-2; the match to TRBD1 covers 7 bases. In germline, CDR1 is LGHDT, CDR2 YNNKEL (reference sequence). This CDR3 comprises 14 residues. Trimming took 4 bases from V and 1 from J; bases not matched to a gene: 3. CDR3 coding DNA: TGTGCCAGCAGCCGGGACAGACTTAACTATGGCTACACCTTC. Translating it yields CASSRDRLNYGYTF.

The chain joins TRBV28 to TRBJ1-2, with D hard to call. CDR1 and CDR2 (germline): MDHEN, SYDVKM. The CDR3 contains 11 residues. V was shortened by 3 bases and J by 8 bases, with 7 bases between the two germline ends. The CDR3: CASSFAGGYTF. CDR3 bases: TGTGCCAGCAGTTTTGCGGGCGGCTACACCTTC.

As for this clone: Other DNA sequences in the sample encode the same CDR3. The V and J genes are TRBV5-1 and TRBJ2-7, with 9 bases matching TRBD2. Germline lookup yields CDR1 SGHRS and CDR2 YFSETQ. The CDR3 totals 13 residues. V shed 7 bases, J shed 4 bases, and the junction held 6 bases outside the gene matches. This chain's CDR3 is CASRSGSVYEQYF. The CDR3 DNA is TGCGCCAGCCGTAGCGGGAGCGTGTACGAGCAGTACTTC.

The chain links TRBV7-2 to TRBJ2-7, with 7 nucleotides matching TRBD1. The V gene end was trimmed by 1 base and the J gene end by 5 bases; junction bases not matched to a gene: 5. CDR3 length: 14 residues. CDR1 and CDR2 (germline): SGHTA, FQGNSA. For the CDR3, the DNA is TGTGCCAGCAGCTTAGAGACAGGGTACCACGAGCAGTACTTC. It translates to CASSLETGYHEQYF.

The gene calls are TRBV19 and TRBJ2-1, with 14 bases lining up with TRBD2. The CDR3 contains 19 residues. V lost 4 bases and J lost 5; bases outside the gene matches: 13. Germline-derived CDR1 and CDR2 are LNHDA and SQIVND (reference sequence). The CDR3, as DNA: TGTGCCAGTAGTAGCCCAACGACTAGCGGGAGGGCCATTAACAATGAGCAGTTCTTC. It encodes CASSSPTTSGRAINNEQFF.

This chain connects TRBV7-3 to TRBJ2-1; 9 positions match TRBD2. This CDR3 is 16 amino acids long. Unmatched junction bases numbered 12, after V lost 5 bases and J lost 7 bases. Germline lookup yields CDR1 SGHTA and CDR2 FQGTGA. The DNA of the CDR3 is TGTGCCAGCAGCCCAATGGGGGGCGGGAGGGATAATGAGCAGTTCTTC. This translates into CASSPMGGGRDNEQFF.

V usage is TRBV30 and J usage is TRBJ1-2; D not certain. CDR1 GTSNPN and CDR2 SVGIG come from the germline V gene (reference sequence). The CDR3 is 11 amino acids. V lost 7 bases, J lost 8 bases, and 14 bases lay in between. CDR3 residues: CASERGGGYTF. The CDR3 bases are TGTGCCTCCGAGCGAGGCGGGGGCTACACCTTC.

The chain couples TRBV4-2 to TRBJ2-2; 10 bases match TRBD2. V shed 2 bases and J 6 bases; nucleotides not matched to a gene: 3. The CDR3 runs 15 residues. Germline V gives CDR1 LGHNA, CDR2 YNFKEQ. For the CDR3, the DNA is TGTGCCAGCAGCCAAACTAGCGGGATAGCCGGGGAGCTGTTTTTT. It specifies CASSQTSGIAGELFF.

The chain combines TRBV5-1 with TRBJ2-7, with D possibly TRBD2 on 5 matching bases. CDR1 is SGHRS and CDR2 is YFSETQ in the germline V gene. The CDR3 sequence is 13 residues long. V shed 5 bases and J shed 7 bases, with 16 bases lying between them. The CDR3 coding sequence is TGCGCCAGCAGGGGGAGCAGTCCCCAGGAGCAGTACTTC. It codes for CASRGSSPQEQYF.

Here the CDR3 reads CASSQDFGGQVAGYTF. The CDR3 region has the DNA TGCGCCAGCAGCCAAGATTTTGGAGGGCAGGTCGCTGGCTACACCTTC. The rearrangement links TRBV4-3 to TRBJ1-2; D unclear. CDR3 length: 16 amino acids. Looked up from germline, CDR1 is LGHNA and CDR2 is YSLEER. Trimming shortened V by 0 bases and J by 7 bases, and 18 bases separated the two germline ends.